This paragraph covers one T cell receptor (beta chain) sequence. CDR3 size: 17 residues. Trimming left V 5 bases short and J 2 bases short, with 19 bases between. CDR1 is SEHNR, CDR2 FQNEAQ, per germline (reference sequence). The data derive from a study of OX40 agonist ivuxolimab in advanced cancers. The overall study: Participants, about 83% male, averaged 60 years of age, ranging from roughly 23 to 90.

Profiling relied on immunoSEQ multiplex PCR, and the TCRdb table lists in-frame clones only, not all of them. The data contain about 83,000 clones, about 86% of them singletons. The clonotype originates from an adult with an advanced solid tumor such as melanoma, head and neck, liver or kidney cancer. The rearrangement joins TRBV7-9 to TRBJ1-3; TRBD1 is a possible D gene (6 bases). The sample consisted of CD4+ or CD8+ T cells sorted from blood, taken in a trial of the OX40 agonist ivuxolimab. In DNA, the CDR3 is TGTGCCAGCAGCGATAAGAGAACAGGGCAAACTGGAAACACCATATATTTT. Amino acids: CASSDKRTGQTGNTIYF.